This TCR beta chain derives from a study of blood T cell repertoires in COVID-19. Study-wide background: From T cells, B-cell-depleted T cells, or PBMCs came the material, which was cDNA or gDNA.

The V gene's germline CDR1 is MNHEY and CDR2 SVGAGI. The length of the CDR3 is 15 residues. Trimming shortened V by 6 bases and J by 3 bases, and 15 bases separated the two germline ends. In the authors' methods: By means of reference gene primer amplification, nucleated cell counts were estimated. The repertoire was sequenced with immunoSEQ multiplex PCR; TCRdb's copy has only in-frame clones and lacks some. That table supplies the V and J calls and clone size; D and trimming were determined from the DNA. Of about 130,000 clones in the sample, about four fifths are singletons; the top ten hold around 11%.

The V call is TRBV6-5, the J call TRBJ1-5, with a possible D match to TRBD1 (6 bases). This sequence originates from a man aged 60-69 years with acute or convalescent COVID-19. The sample comprised peripheral blood. Written as DNA, the CDR3 is TGTGCCAGCAGGGTGGCCAGGACAGTCAATCAGCCCCAGCATTTT. Amino acid sequence: CASRVARTVNQPQHF.